This record covers a single T cell receptor (beta chain). Germline V CDR1 and CDR2: MDHEN, SYDVKM. The CDR3 covers 14 residues. Trimming took 7 bases from V and 3 from J; bases not matched to a gene: 6. The record originates from a study of blood T cell repertoires in COVID-19. As for the study in general: Sites in the United States, Italy and Spain provided acute and convalescent COVID-19 samples.

Original handling: The authors estimated nucleated cell counts from reference gene primer amplification. Clones were sequenced by immunoSEQ multiplex PCR, and TCRdb holds only the in-frame ones, with some missing. That table is the source of V, J and clone size, and D and trimming were worked out from the DNA. The table shows about 160,000 clones, with around 82% occurring only once. The chain links TRBV28 to TRBJ1-1, with 9 bases aligning to TRBD1. The sequenced sample consisted of PBMCs or T cells enriched from blood (not recorded which). The sequence was collected from a woman in her forties or fifties in a cohort exposed to, infected with or recovered from COVID-19 (not recorded which). The CDR3 loop reads CASKDRGVYTEAFF. Written as DNA, the CDR3 is TGTGCCAGCAAAGACAGGGGGGTGTACACTGAAGCTTTCTTT.